These 12 T cell receptor beta chains share one sample of origin, sequenced in a study of ipilimumab plus nivolumab after autologous stem cell transplantation. The repertoire was sequenced with immunoSEQ multiplex PCR; TCRdb's copy has only in-frame clones and lacks some. Of about 22,000 clones listed, approximately 73% are singletons. The specimen was PBMCs, collected in a trial of ipilimumab plus nivolumab as post-transplant consolidation. These TCRs come from a male donor with diffuse large B-cell lymphoma.

J is TRBJ2-5 and V is TRBV6-1, with no clear D. The J call is doubtful: the DNA matches TRBJ2-7 better. Germline lookup yields CDR1 MNHNS and CDR2 SASEGT. The CDR3 extends over 11 amino acids. CDR3 sequence reads: CASSVTYEQYF. The CDR3 DNA is TGTGCCAGCAGTGTGACCTACGAGCAGTACTTC.

The chain joins TRBV7-2 to TRBJ1-4, with D tentatively TRBD1 (5 bases). Germline CDR1 is SGHTA and CDR2 is FQGNSA. The CDR3 runs to 16 residues. Trimming removed 1 base from V and 5 bases from J, with 14 bases in between. As DNA, the CDR3 is TGTGCCAGCAGCTTAGATTTGGGGGAACTGAATGAAAAACTGTTTTTT. This encodes CASSLDLGELNEKLFF.

The CDR3 DNA reads TGTGCCAGCAGCTTATTCCTAGCGGGCGAGCAGTTCTTC. Its translation: CASSLFLAGEQFF. The V gene is TRBV7-2, the J gene TRBJ2-1; 8 nucleotides line up with TRBD2. The CDR3 loop spans 13 amino acids. Germline CDR1 SGHTA, CDR2 FQGNSA. Germline trimming cut 2 bases from V and 10 bases from J; bases unmatched to any gene: 4.

The chain links TRBV5-1 to TRBJ2-7; TRBD1 or TRBD2 may be the D gene (6 bases each). Germline V gives CDR1 SGHRS, CDR2 YFSETQ. V was trimmed by 5 bases and J by 5 bases, leaving 14 bases between them. The CDR3 contains 13 residues. The CDR3 protein is CASREGGGNEQYF. Here the CDR3 DNA reads TGCGCCAGCAGAGAGGGGGGCGGGAACGAGCAGTACTTC.

The chain joins TRBV30 to TRBJ1-3, with D possibly TRBD1 on 6 matching bases. V shed 4 bases and J shed 0 bases, with 13 bases lying between them. This CDR3 spans 15 amino acids. In germline, CDR1 is GTSNPN, CDR2 SVGIG (reference sequence). The DNA for the CDR3 is TGTGCCTGGACCCATACAGGGTCCTCTGGAAACACCATATATTTT. Amino acid sequence: CAWTHTGSSGNTIYF. The full variable domain, rest sourced from reference TRBV30 and TRBJ1-3, is SQTIHQWPATLVQPVGSPLSLECTVEGTSNPNLYWYRQAAGRGLQLLFYSVGIGQISSEVPQNLSASRPQDRQFILSSKKLLLSDSGFYLCAWTHTGSSGNTIYFGEGSWLTVV.

V and J are TRBV5-1 and TRBJ2-1, with D unresolved. The V gene lost 4 bases and the J gene lost 8 bases, with 16 bases spanning the gap. Germline CDR1 reads SGHRS; CDR2 reads YFSETQ. This CDR3 has 14 residues. Here the CDR3 reads CASSLTYDPYEQFF. As DNA, the CDR3 is TGCGCCAGCAGCCTGACCTACGACCCCTATGAGCAGTTCTTC.

The V call is TRBV5-1, the J call TRBJ2-3, with a possible D match to TRBD2 (6 bases). Per the germline V gene, CDR1 is SGHRS and CDR2 is YFSETQ. Trimming took off 0 bases at V and 6 bases at J, with 14 bases between the two ends. There are 15 residues in the CDR3. The CDR3 spells CASSLEGRDFDTQYF. The CDR3 coding sequence is TGCGCCAGCAGCTTGGAGGGCCGGGACTTCGATACGCAGTATTTT.

The V and J genes are TRBV30 and TRBJ2-5; D possibly matches TRBD1 or TRBD2 (5 bases each). Judging by the DNA end, TRBJ2-7 fits better; the J call may be wrong. The CDR3 is made up of 13 amino acids. From germline, CDR1 is GTSNPN and CDR2 SVGIG (reference sequence). CDR3 sequence (DNA): TGTGCCTGGACTGGGACGGTTAACTACGAGCAGTACTTC. It encodes CAWTGTVNYEQYF.

A few counts support this clone. V usage is TRBV6-1 and J usage is TRBJ1-1; D uncertain. V gave up 6 bases and J gave up 4 bases, with 18 bases separating them. This CDR3 spans 15 amino acids. Germline assignment: CDR1 MNHNS and CDR2 SASEGT. Here the CDR3 DNA reads TGTGCCAGCAGGCTTCGGGTTGAGGTAGGCACTGAAGCTTTCTTT. Protein: CASRLRVEVGTEAFF.

This clone has a handful of counts. The chain has TRBV7-3 and TRBJ2-1, with TRBD2 identical over 14 bases. Per the germline V gene, CDR1 is SGHTA and CDR2 is FQGTGA. V was clipped by 5 bases and J by 7 bases; unmatched bases: 4. The CDR3 consists of 15 residues. The DNA for the CDR3 is TGTGCCAGCAGCCGGGGACTAGCGGGGGAAAATGAGCAGTTCTTC. Translation gives CASSRGLAGENEQFF.

This chain joins TRBV5-6 and TRBJ2-7; D ambiguous. CDR1 is SGHDT, CDR2 YYEEEE, per germline. The germline V and J ends were trimmed by 0 bases and 5 bases, with 6 bases remaining between them. The CDR3 has 12 amino acids. CDR3: CASSLVSNEQYF. The CDR3 DNA follows: TGTGCCAGCAGCTTGGTTTCTAACGAGCAGTACTTC.

The chain has TRBV4-2 and TRBJ2-7; D remains unclear. V was shortened by 0 bases and J by 2 bases, with 8 bases between the two germline ends. Germline V CDR1 and CDR2: LGHNA, YNFKEQ. CDR3 length equals 14 residues. The CDR3 loop is CASSQETNTYEQYF. CDR3 nucleotides: TGTGCCAGCAGCCAAGAAACTAATACCTACGAGCAGTACTTC.